The TCR beta chain under discussion was sequenced for a study of shared clonotypes between healthy human individuals. Study-level background: A couple of women and a few men aged 18 to 49 served as donors.

Once extracted for a subset, genomic DNA was divided evenly among several immunoSEQ plates. Data came from immunoSEQ multiplex PCR; TCRdb stores just in-frame clones and leaves some out. The sample holds 2 million to 2.5 million clones, under 95% seen once. Deletions cut 0 bases from V and 4 bases from J, with 11 bases between. This CDR3 has 15 residues. Germline CDR1 reads MNHEY; CDR2 reads SVGAGI. The V call is TRBV6-5, the J call TRBJ2-3; D is undetermined. Sequenced: naive CD4+ T cells from PBMCs. Sample subset: CD45RA+ positively selected. The receptor comes from a man aged 18 to 29 in good health. Some clones in this sample may be carry-over from other donors' samples. DNA for the CDR3: TGTGCCAGCAGTTACTCGTTCGGCCTGCCAGATACGCAGTATTTT. It is translated as CASSYSFGLPDTQYF.